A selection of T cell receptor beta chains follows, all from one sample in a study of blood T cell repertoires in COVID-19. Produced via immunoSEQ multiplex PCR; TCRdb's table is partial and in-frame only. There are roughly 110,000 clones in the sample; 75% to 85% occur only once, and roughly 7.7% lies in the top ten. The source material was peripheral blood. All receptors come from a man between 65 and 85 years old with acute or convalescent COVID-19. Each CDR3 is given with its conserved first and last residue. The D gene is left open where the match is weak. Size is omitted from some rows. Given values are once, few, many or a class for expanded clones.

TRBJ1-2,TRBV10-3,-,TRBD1,CAISESAGGVYGYTF,TGTGCCATCAGTGAGTCCGCAGGGGGCGTCTATGGCTACACCTTC
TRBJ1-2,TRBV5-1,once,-,CASSLAGRRGGGYTF,TGCGCCAGCAGCTTGGCGGGACGTAGGGGAGGTGGCTACACCTTC
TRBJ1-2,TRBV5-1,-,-,CASSLGQVLGYTF,TGCGCCAGCAGCTTGGGTCAGGTTTTGGGCTACACCTTC
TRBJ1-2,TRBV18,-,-,CASSPEQFNYGYTF,TGTGCCAGCTCACCGGAACAGTTTAACTATGGCTACACCTTC
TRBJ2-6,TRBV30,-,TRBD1,CAWSPKGTGLAGANVLTF,TGTGCCTGGAGTCCTAAGGGGACAGGGCTCGCTGGGGCCAACGTCCTGACTTTC
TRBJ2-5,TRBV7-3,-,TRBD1,CASSPDRGQETQYF,TGTGCCAGCAGCCCCGACAGGGGCCAAGAGACCCAGTACTTC
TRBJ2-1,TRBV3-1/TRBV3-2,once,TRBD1,CASSQTGVSEQFF,TGTGCCAGCAGCCAAACAGGGGTTAGTGAGCAGTTCTTC
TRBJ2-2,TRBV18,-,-,CASSPAGQRNTGELFF,TGTGCCAGCTCACCTGCGGGACAGCGAAACACCGGGGAGCTGTTTTTT
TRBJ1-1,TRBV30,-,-,CAWSVLPGWGNTEAFF,TGTGCCTGGAGTGTACTACCGGGGTGGGGTAACACTGAAGCTTTCTTT
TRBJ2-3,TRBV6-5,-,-,CANTRTVTSTDTQYF,TGTGCTAATACTAGGACTGTCACTAGCACAGATACGCAGTATTTT
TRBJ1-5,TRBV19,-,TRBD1,CASSMGWAGGKGSNQPQHF,TGTGCCAGTAGTATGGGCTGGGCAGGGGGAAAGGGGAGCAATCAGCCCCAGCATTTT